This T cell receptor (beta chain) comes out of a study of graft-versus-host responses after intestinal transplantation. Study information: Anti-thymocyte globulin served as induction for all recipients, who then took tacrolimus and steroids for three to four years. Study-level findings and limits: Recipient marrow showed GvH clones, some seen first in ileum or blood. An association linked early post-transplant HvG declines with peak circulating GvH clone levels.

Measured with immunoSEQ multiplex PCR; TCRdb has only the in-frame clones, and not every one. This sample has about 97,000 clones, with approximately 90% found just once. J lost 6 bases, V lost 10 bases, and 8 bases had no gene match. This CDR3 spans 12 amino acids. Germline CDR1 is SNHLY and CDR2 is FYNNEI. Turning to this clone: The target antigen is unknown.

The sample consisted of PBMCs, taken roughly 450 days after intestinal transplant. This receptor was taken from a human patient who received an intestinal transplant, so some T cells may come from the graft donor. The J gene is TRBJ2-7, the V gene TRBV2; 8 positions agree with TRBD1. CDR3 coding DNA: TGTGCCACCACCCCCGACAGGGGCGAGCAGTACTTC. Protein: CATTPDRGEQYF.